Listed below are T cell receptor beta chains from one sample, sequenced in a study of early T cells in non-severe SARS-CoV-2 infection. TCRdb recomputed calls from the 5' RACE reads with MiXCR, one row per CDR3 protein. The table includes roughly 120,000 distinct CDR3 sequences, about 12% detected once. The specimen comprised whole blood, sampled at baseline. The receptors here all came from an adult who was a healthcare worker with PCR-confirmed SARS-CoV-2 infection or an uninfected control (not recorded which). Both conserved end residues are part of each CDR3. A D gene is named only where the DNA matches it firmly. Clone size, where shown, is once, few, many, or a class for clones that have expanded.

>-|TRBJ2-7|TRBV28|-|14
CASSKGTGNYEQYF
TGTGCCAGCAGCAAAGGGACTGGCAACTACGAGCAGTACTTC
>many|TRBJ2-3|TRBV10-3|TRBD2|15
CAIGGLAGYADTQYF
TGTGCCATCGGCGGGCTAGCGGGATACGCAGATACGCAGTATTTT
>few|TRBJ1-5|TRBV6-6|-|15
CASSYLGEGNQPQHF
TGTGCCAGCAGTTACTTGGGGGAAGGAAATCAGCCCCAGCATTTT
>few|TRBJ1-2|TRBV29-1|-|14
CSVEPGVPLYGYTF
TGCAGCGTTGAGCCAGGGGTACCTCTATATGGCTACACCTTC
>many|TRBJ1-4|TRBV2|-|16
CASGKGSPATNEKLFF
TGTGCCAGCGGGAAAGGCTCTCCTGCAACTAATGAAAAACTGTTTTTT
>-|TRBJ2-7|TRBV10-3|-|11
CATSSSYEQYF
TGTGCCACCTCTAGCTCCTACGAGCAGTACTTC
>-|TRBJ2-3|TRBV5-6|-|14
CASSYQTDTDTQYF
TGTGCCAGCAGCTACCAGACGGATACAGATACGCAGTATTTT
>-|TRBJ2-7|TRBV19|-|14
CASSIDQSGYEQYF
TGTGCCAGTAGTATAGATCAATCCGGTTACGAGCAGTACTTC
>many|TRBJ2-7|TRBV6-5|TRBD2|15
CASSYSSGLSYEQYF
TGTGCCAGCAGTTACTCTAGCGGGCTCTCCTACGAGCAGTACTTC
>few|TRBJ2-2|TRBV20-1|TRBD2|15
CSAQGLAGYTGELFF
TGCAGTGCACAAGGACTAGCGGGTTATACCGGGGAGCTGTTTTTT
>few|TRBJ2-7|TRBV2|TRBD1|16
CASTRRRDRASYEQYF
TGTGCCAGCACCCGAAGACGGGACAGGGCTTCCTACGAGCAGTACTTC
>few|TRBJ2-1|TRBV11-2|TRBD1|14
CASSPGQGGNEQFF
TGTGCCAGCAGCCCCGGACAGGGAGGAAATGAGCAGTTCTTC
>few|TRBJ2-1|TRBV12-5|-|16
CASARPGAGTYNEQFF
TGTGCTAGTGCCCGACCCGGGGCGGGAACCTACAATGAGCAGTTCTTC
>few|TRBJ2-5|TRBV12-3/TRBV12-4|-|12
CASSLFGETQYF
TGTGCCAGCAGTCTATTCGGGGAGACCCAGTACTTC
>few|TRBJ2-5|TRBV3-1|TRBD2|16
CASSPPSGGPQETQYF
TGTGCCAGCAGCCCACCTAGCGGGGGGCCTCAAGAGACCCAGTACTTC
>-|TRBJ2-7|TRBV20-1|TRBD2|13
CSANLAGAPGQYF
TGCAGTGCCAACCTAGCGGGGGCTCCCGGGCAGTACTTC
>few|TRBJ1-1|TRBV24-1|-|13
CATSDSEGLKAFF
TGTGCCACCAGTGATTCGGAAGGTTTGAAAGCTTTCTTT
>-|TRBJ1-6|TRBV2|-|18
CASLTPHTGTTINSPLHF
TGTGCCAGCCTCACCCCCCATACAGGGACCACCATTAATTCACCCCTCCACTTT
>many|TRBJ2-2|TRBV10-1|TRBD1|17
CASSPDRQGGGTGELFF
TGCGCCAGCAGTCCTGACCGACAGGGGGGCGGTACCGGGGAGCTGTTTTTT
>-|TRBJ1-4|TRBV2|TRBD1|13
CASNIGQGEKLFF
TGTGCCAGCAATATCGGACAGGGTGAAAAACTGTTTTTT
>-|TRBJ2-1|TRBV28|TRBD2|16
CASTDLGLVGYNEQFF
TGTGCCAGCACCGACCTGGGACTAGTAGGCTACAATGAGCAGTTCTTC
>-|TRBJ2-1|TRBV7-9|-|13
CASLSIVYNEQFF
TGTGCCAGCTTGTCTATCGTCTACAATGAGCAGTTCTTC
>-|TRBJ2-5|TRBV10-3|TRBD2|12
CAISGGAETQYF
TGTGCCATCAGCGGGGGGGCAGAGACCCAGTACTTC
>few|TRBJ1-2|TRBV6-5|-|17
CASSSLRTEGNFGGYTF
TGTGCCAGCAGTTCCCTCCGGACAGAGGGCAATTTTGGAGGCTACACCTTC
>few|TRBJ2-3|TRBV20-1|-|13
CSALPRSTDTQYF
TGCAGTGCGCTTCCCAGGAGCACAGATACGCAGTATTTT
>-|TRBJ2-7|TRBV2|TRBD2|17
CASSLREGLAGGYEQYF
TGTGCCAGCAGTCTACGTGAAGGACTAGCGGGGGGCTACGAGCAGTACTTC
>many|TRBJ1-2|TRBV27|-|16
CASSPYIRFPAGGYTF
TGTGCCAGCAGTCCTTATATAAGGTTTCCCGCGGGGGGCTACACCTTC
>few|TRBJ2-7|TRBV20-1|-|12
CSARVDGDEQYF
TGCAGTGCTAGGGTGGATGGAGACGAGCAGTACTTC
>many|TRBJ2-5|TRBV5-1|-|11
CASSLMETQYF
TGCGCCAGCAGCTTGATGGAGACCCAGTACTTC
>few|TRBJ1-2|TRBV5-6|-|14
CASSPRRGLYGYTF
TGTGCCAGCAGCCCCCGACGTGGTCTCTATGGCTACACCTTC
>few|TRBJ1-1|TRBV24-1|-|15
CATSDSRGGNTEAFF
TGTGCCACCAGTGATTCCAGGGGAGGGAACACTGAAGCTTTCTTT
>few|TRBJ2-1|TRBV4-1|-|14
CASSQAEGGDEQFF
TGTGCCAGCAGCCAAGCGGAGGGGGGGGATGAGCAGTTCTTC
>-|TRBJ1-5|TRBV2|-|12
CASSGTSEPQHF
TGTGCCAGCAGTGGGACCTCAGAGCCCCAGCATTTT
>many|TRBJ2-2|TRBV28|-|14
CASSPRFETGELFF
TGTGCCAGCAGTCCGCGGTTTGAAACCGGGGAGCTGTTTTTT
>many|TRBJ2-6|TRBV6-5|TRBD2|16
CASRGGRISGANVLTF
TGTGCCAGCAGGGGAGGGCGGATCTCTGGGGCCAACGTCCTGACTTTC
>-|TRBJ2-4|TRBV28|TRBD1|14
CASSSTARGRIQYF
TGTGCCAGCAGCTCCACGGCCAGGGGGCGAATTCAGTACTTC
>few|TRBJ1-1|TRBV20-1|TRBD1|15
CSASPPWTGNTEAFF
TGCAGTGCTAGCCCCCCCTGGACAGGAAACACTGAAGCTTTCTTT
>-|TRBJ2-3|TRBV30|-|13
CAWSVPVLGTQYF
TGTGCCTGGAGTGTCCCCGTGTTAGGTACGCAGTATTTT
>few|TRBJ1-3|TRBV12-3/TRBV12-4|-|15
CASSLSVRGGNTIYF
TGTGCCAGCAGTTTATCAGTCAGAGGTGGAAACACCATATATTTT